The rows below give T cell receptor beta chains drawn from one sample of a study of CD8+CD57+ T cells in acquired aplastic anemia. MiXCR was run by TCRdb on the reads, yielding one entry per CDR3 protein. The sample consists of 150,000 or so distinct CDR3 sequences, 55% to 80% of them appearing once. The sample comprised sorted CD4+, CD8+, or CD8+CD57+ T cells (not recorded which) from PBMCs. These receptors were obtained from a human donor in good health. The conserved cysteine and the conserved F or W are not part of the CDR3 here.

cdr3_aa: ATSEGLAGAAQY
cdr3_length: 12
j_call: TRBJ2-7
v_call: TRBV10-3

cdr3_aa: ASSLEASDQPQH
cdr3_length: 12
j_call: TRBJ1-5
v_call: TRBV25-1

cdr3_aa: ASSLRQGTNYEQY
cdr3_length: 13
j_call: TRBJ2-7
v_call: TRBV11-2

cdr3_aa: ASSLGGDTQY
cdr3_length: 10
j_call: TRBJ2-3
v_call: TRBV27

cdr3_aa: ASSLVWQAEGSGNTIY
cdr3_length: 16
j_call: TRBJ1-3
v_call: TRBV7-6

cdr3_aa: AISDLIGPNTEAF
cdr3_length: 13
j_call: TRBJ1-1
v_call: TRBV10-3

cdr3_aa: ASGVRMNTEAF
cdr3_length: 11
j_call: TRBJ1-1
v_call: TRBV7-3

cdr3_aa: ASSYGGEQY
cdr3_length: 9
j_call: TRBJ2-7
v_call: TRBV6-5

cdr3_aa: ATLLLMNTEAF
cdr3_length: 11
j_call: TRBJ1-1
v_call: TRBV13

cdr3_aa: ASSNPTATGELF
cdr3_length: 12
j_call: TRBJ2-2
v_call: TRBV27

cdr3_aa: ASSHSSGSYNEQF
cdr3_length: 13
j_call: TRBJ2-1
v_call: TRBV11-2

cdr3_aa: ASSGGRLGDYGHT
cdr3_length: 13
j_call: TRBJ1-2
v_call: TRBV19

cdr3_aa: ASSISGGRGETQY
cdr3_length: 13
j_call: TRBJ2-5
v_call: TRBV27

cdr3_aa: ASSTQGRRGDEQY
cdr3_length: 13
j_call: TRBJ2-7
v_call: TRBV5-8

cdr3_aa: ASSEGTGSNEQY
cdr3_length: 12
j_call: TRBJ2-7
v_call: TRBV5-1

cdr3_aa: ASSAGSEQY
cdr3_length: 9
j_call: TRBJ2-7
v_call: TRBV7-9

cdr3_aa: AISGVSGYGYT
cdr3_length: 11
j_call: TRBJ1-2
v_call: TRBV10-3

cdr3_aa: ASSRGAEDYNEQF
cdr3_length: 13
j_call: TRBJ2-1
v_call: TRBV5-1

cdr3_aa: ASSSLPGTDSEQC
cdr3_length: 13
j_call: TRBJ2-7
v_call: TRBV7-6

cdr3_aa: SAREDRDYEQY
cdr3_length: 11
j_call: TRBJ2-7
v_call: TRBV20-1

cdr3_aa: ATSGTSGTRTDTQY
cdr3_length: 14
j_call: TRBJ2-3
v_call: TRBV24-1

cdr3_aa: ASIQASVFLAKNIQY
cdr3_length: 15
j_call: TRBJ2-4
v_call: TRBV10-1

cdr3_aa: ASSFLAGDEQY
cdr3_length: 11
j_call: TRBJ2-7
v_call: TRBV5-1

cdr3_aa: ATSDPTLNTGELF
cdr3_length: 13
j_call: TRBJ2-2
v_call: TRBV24-1

cdr3_aa: ASCILDGTEAF
cdr3_length: 11
j_call: TRBJ1-1
v_call: TRBV12-3/TRBV12-4

cdr3_aa: ASSQEGQTPNSPLH
cdr3_length: 14
j_call: TRBJ1-6
v_call: TRBV7-2

cdr3_aa: ASSQSPARITDTQY
cdr3_length: 14
j_call: TRBJ2-3
v_call: TRBV5-1

cdr3_aa: ASSNLAGTQETQY
cdr3_length: 13
j_call: TRBJ2-5
v_call: TRBV5-8

cdr3_aa: SATRGLDRGISYEQY
cdr3_length: 15
j_call: TRBJ2-7
v_call: TRBV20-1

cdr3_aa: ASRGETVATGEQY
cdr3_length: 13
j_call: TRBJ2-7
v_call: TRBV19

cdr3_aa: ASSPVGLAGRPTQY
cdr3_length: 14
j_call: TRBJ2-3
v_call: TRBV7-3

cdr3_aa: ASSLAPGRKDLTDTQY
cdr3_length: 16
j_call: TRBJ2-3
v_call: TRBV7-8

cdr3_aa: ASSSRDRGYEQY
cdr3_length: 12
j_call: TRBJ2-7
v_call: TRBV7-8

cdr3_aa: ATGGQGEQF
cdr3_length: 9
j_call: TRBJ2-1
v_call: TRBV24-1

cdr3_aa: ASSLAGVSGNTIY
cdr3_length: 13
j_call: TRBJ1-3
v_call: TRBV7-6

cdr3_aa: ASSKMGQGLGTGELF
cdr3_length: 15
j_call: TRBJ2-2
v_call: TRBV7-7

cdr3_aa: AISESVSRGQY
cdr3_length: 11
j_call: TRBJ2-7
v_call: TRBV10-3

cdr3_aa: ASSQQGSAEAF
cdr3_length: 11
j_call: TRBJ1-1
v_call: TRBV7-9

cdr3_aa: ASSLTPGFEQF
cdr3_length: 11
j_call: TRBJ2-1
v_call: TRBV7-9

cdr3_aa: ASSPPPSTDTQY
cdr3_length: 12
j_call: TRBJ2-3
v_call: TRBV7-2

cdr3_aa: ASSARTGLVPYQETQY
cdr3_length: 16
j_call: TRBJ2-5
v_call: TRBV7-2

cdr3_aa: ASSLEVPTQGEQY
cdr3_length: 13
j_call: TRBJ2-7
v_call: TRBV5-1

cdr3_aa: VSSDSSTDTQY
cdr3_length: 11
j_call: TRBJ2-3
v_call: TRBV6-4

cdr3_aa: ASSYGLAGGYEQY
cdr3_length: 13
j_call: TRBJ2-7
v_call: TRBV7-6

cdr3_aa: SVTLSVDVNSPLH
cdr3_length: 13
j_call: TRBJ1-6
v_call: TRBV29-1

cdr3_aa: ASSLSAGSGTEAF
cdr3_length: 13
j_call: TRBJ1-1
v_call: TRBV5-1

cdr3_aa: ASSDHRWEQY
cdr3_length: 10
j_call: TRBJ2-7
v_call: TRBV6-1

cdr3_aa: ASSLSGPIYGYT
cdr3_length: 12
j_call: TRBJ1-2
v_call: TRBV7-9

cdr3_aa: ARTGRQETQY
cdr3_length: 10
j_call: TRBJ2-5
v_call: TRBV2

cdr3_aa: ASSWSSVWQGAYSGANVLT
cdr3_length: 19
j_call: TRBJ2-6
v_call: TRBV5-1

cdr3_aa: ASSCSLNTEAF
cdr3_length: 11
j_call: TRBJ1-1
v_call: TRBV6-5

cdr3_aa: SAHTTGALTYEQY
cdr3_length: 13
j_call: TRBJ2-7
v_call: TRBV20-1

cdr3_aa: ASSIGQGEGGYT
cdr3_length: 12
j_call: TRBJ1-2
v_call: TRBV19

cdr3_aa: ASSPDGGDYGYT
cdr3_length: 12
j_call: TRBJ1-2
v_call: TRBV2

cdr3_aa: ASSLDPGSYETQY
cdr3_length: 13
j_call: TRBJ2-5
v_call: TRBV5-6

cdr3_aa: ASSRWGEAF
cdr3_length: 9
j_call: TRBJ1-1
v_call: TRBV6-6

cdr3_aa: ASSRTQGPGTEAF
cdr3_length: 13
j_call: TRBJ1-1
v_call: TRBV24-1